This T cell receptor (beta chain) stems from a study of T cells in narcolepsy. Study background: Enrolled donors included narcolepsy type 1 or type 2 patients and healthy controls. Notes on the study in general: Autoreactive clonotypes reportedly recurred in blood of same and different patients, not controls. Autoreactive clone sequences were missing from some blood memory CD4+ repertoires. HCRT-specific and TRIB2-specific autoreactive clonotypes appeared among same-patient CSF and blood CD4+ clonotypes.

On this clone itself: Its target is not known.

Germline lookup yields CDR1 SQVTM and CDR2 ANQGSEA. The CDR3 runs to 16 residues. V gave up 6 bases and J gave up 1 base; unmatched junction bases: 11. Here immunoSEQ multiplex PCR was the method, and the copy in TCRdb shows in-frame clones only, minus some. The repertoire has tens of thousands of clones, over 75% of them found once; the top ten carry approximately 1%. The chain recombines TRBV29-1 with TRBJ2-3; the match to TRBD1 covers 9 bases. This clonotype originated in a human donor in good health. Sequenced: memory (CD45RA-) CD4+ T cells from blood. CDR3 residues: CSVATLGQGGTDTQYF. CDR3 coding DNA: TGCAGCGTCGCGACTCTGGGACAGGGTGGCACAGATACGCAGTATTTT.